A single sample gave rise to the 9 T cell receptor beta chains below, sequenced in a study of patients and donors after allogeneic stem cell transplantation. TCRdb recomputed calls from the RT-PCR reads with MiXCR, one row per CDR3 protein. The data show hundreds of thousands of distinct CDR3 sequences, roughly 15% seen once. The sample was blood, either unsorted or a sorted T cell fraction (not recorded which). These receptors were obtained from a human donor who was either an allogeneic HSCT recipient or a stem cell or donor lymphocyte infusion donor (not recorded which). It is not recorded whose cells these are; they may come from a transplant donor.

This clonotype was counted at least ten times. The gene calls are TRBV3-1 and TRBJ1-1; a possible D gene is TRBD1 (6 bases). CDR1 is LGHDT and CDR2 is YNNKEL in the germline V gene (reference sequence). The CDR3 length is 17 residues. V was clipped by 0 bases and J by 5 bases, with 19 bases between them. The DNA of the CDR3 is TGTGCCAGCAGCCAAGAGCGGTTGGGGGGCGCTGGGACTGAAGCTTTCTTT. This translates into CASSQERLGGAGTEAFF.

This clonotype showed up just a few times. The genes are TRBV12-1 and TRBJ2-2; the table's D call TRBD1 went unverified against the DNA. TRBV12-1 is assigned pseudogene status. The CDR3 covers 15 residues. The CDR3 DNA is TGTGCCAGCAGCAACAGGGACAGGGAAACCGGGGAGCTGTTTTTT. Translation: CASSNRDRETGELFF.

This clonotype was recorded at least ten times. The CDR3 region is CSASQPGQGFRYTF. As DNA, the CDR3 is TGCAGTGCTAGCCAACCGGGACAGGGGTTTAGGTACACCTTC. The chain couples TRBV20-1 to TRBJ1-2, with TRBD1 matching 10 bases. The J segment lost 11 bases and the V segment lost 3 bases, leaving 12 bases of the junction unmatched. The CDR3 is made up of 14 amino acids. CDR1 is DFQATT, CDR2 SNEGSKA, per germline (reference sequence).

This chain links TRBV6-5 with TRBJ1-2; 11 bases align to TRBD1. With 0 bases clipped from V and 6 bases from J, the junction kept 3 bases outside the gene matches. The germline gives CDR1 MNHEY, CDR2 SVGAGI. There are 15 residues in the CDR3. The CDR3 here is CASSYSRTGGDGYTF. The DNA for the CDR3 is TGTGCCAGCAGTTACTCCCGGACAGGGGGCGATGGCTACACCTTC.

There are a few counts of this clonotype. This chain links TRBV5-1 with TRBJ1-1; D is perhaps TRBD1 (6 bases). Per germline, CDR1 SGHRS and CDR2 YFSETQ. The CDR3 runs to 13 residues. The germline V and J ends were trimmed by 3 bases and 5 bases, with 11 bases remaining between them. CDR3 nucleotide sequence: TGCGCCAGCAGCTGGGCAGGGGTTACTGAAGCTTTCTTT. Its protein product is CASSWAGVTEAFF.

The chain recombines TRBV2 with TRBJ2-7; no firm D call. The germline V gene encodes CDR1 SNHLY and CDR2 FYNNEI. The V and J ends lost 7 bases and 7 bases respectively, with 14 bases between them. The CDR3 has 12 residues. The CDR3 sequence: CASTTELGEQYF. In nucleotides, the CDR3 is TGTGCCAGCACGACCGAGTTGGGGGAGCAGTACTTC.

This clonotype was picked up a small number of times. The chain recombines TRBV19 with TRBJ1-5; TRBD1 matches at 8 bases. The CDR3 is 13 residues long. Losses at the gene ends were 3 bases for V and 8 bases for J; bases not matched to a gene: 3. CDR1 LNHDA and CDR2 SQIVND come from the germline V gene (reference sequence). DNA of the CDR3: TGTGCCAGTAGTATGAACAGGGGGGAGCCCCAGCATTTT. Its protein is CASSMNRGEPQHF.

This clonotype was detected only a few times. The chain joins TRBV6-1 to TRBJ1-3, with no clear D. This CDR3 has 13 amino acids. From germline, CDR1 is MNHNS and CDR2 SASEGT. Trimming pared 6 bases from V and 2 bases from J, leaving 8 bases between. The CDR3 DNA reads TGTGCCAGCAGACCAACCACTGGAAACACCATATATTTT. Translation: CASRPTTGNTIYF.

V gene TRBV6-1 combines with J gene TRBJ2-5; D is perhaps TRBD1 or TRBD2 (7 bases each). Germline CDR1 reads MNHNS; CDR2 reads SASEGT. This CDR3 region has 13 residues. With 2 bases removed from V and 5 bases from J, the gap between germline ends came to 9 bases. CDR3 sequence reads: CASSEQGGETQYF. CDR3 in DNA: TGTGCCAGCAGTGAACAGGGGGGGGAGACCCAGTACTTC.